The next 19 T cell receptor beta chains were all read from a single sample in a study of OX40 agonist ivuxolimab in advanced cancers. Profiling relied on immunoSEQ multiplex PCR, and the TCRdb table lists in-frame clones only, not all of them. The sample includes 71,000 or so clones, approximately 90% seen only once; the top ten take approximately 1.1%. The specimen was CD4+ or CD8+ T cells sorted from blood, collected in a trial of the OX40 agonist ivuxolimab. Receptors were obtained from an adult with an advanced solid tumor such as melanoma, head and neck, liver or kidney cancer.

The chain couples TRBV11-2 to TRBJ1-5; D not resolved. Trimming removed 5 bases at V and 4 bases at J, with 15 bases between. In germline, CDR1 is SGHAT, CDR2 FQNNGV. The CDR3 extends over 15 amino acids. The CDR3 sequence: CASSESVGLNQPQHF. DNA of the CDR3: TGTGCCAGCAGCGAGAGCGTGGGCTTAAATCAGCCCCAGCATTTT.

V usage is TRBV7-2 and J usage is TRBJ2-7, with TRBD1 as a possible D gene (6 bases). The CDR3 has 15 residues. V lost 1 base and J lost 3, with 13 bases in between. Germline V gene sequence: CDR1 SGHTA, CDR2 FQGNSA. CDR3: CASSLGLGRGYEQYF. In DNA form, the CDR3 reads TGTGCCAGCAGCTTAGGTCTAGGCAGGGGCTACGAGCAGTACTTC.

The V and J genes are TRBV6-5 and TRBJ2-2; D is unclear. The CDR3 is 14 amino acids. CDR1 MNHEY and CDR2 SVGAGI come from the germline V gene. V was trimmed by 2 bases and J by 5 bases, leaving 9 bases between them. CDR3 loop: CASSYRHTTGELFF. The DNA of the CDR3 is TGTGCCAGCAGTTACCGACACACAACCGGGGAGCTGTTTTTT.

The genes are TRBV7-8 and TRBJ2-3, with TRBD2 matching 10 bases. The germline gives CDR1 SGHVS, CDR2 FQNEAQ. J lost 2 bases, V lost 3 bases, and 8 bases had no gene match. This CDR3 is built from 17 residues. The CDR3 loop is CASSLTPAGGTTDTQYF. CDR3 bases: TGTGCCAGCAGCTTGACCCCAGCGGGAGGGACCACAGATACGCAGTATTTT.

This chain connects TRBV4-1 to TRBJ2-7, with TRBD1 identical over 7 bases. This CDR3 comprises 15 residues. Germline CDR1 and CDR2: MGHRA and YSYEKL. The V segment lost 3 bases and the J segment 3 bases; nucleotides outside the gene matches: 8. This chain's CDR3 is CASSQGTARGYEQYF. CDR3 DNA: TGCGCCAGCAGCCAGGGGACAGCGCGCGGCTACGAGCAGTACTTC.

This clone was counted a single time. The CDR3 DNA follows: TGTGCCTGGACTAGCGGAGCCGAGAGCTCCTACAATGAGCAGTTCTTC. Protein sequence: CAWTSGAESSYNEQFF. The chain combines TRBV30 with TRBJ2-1; 7 positions agree with TRBD2. The J segment lost 0 bases and the V segment lost 4 bases, leaving 9 bases of the junction unmatched. Germline V lookup: CDR1 GTSNPN, CDR2 SVGIG (reference sequence). This CDR3 is built from 16 residues.

The genes are TRBV5-1 and TRBJ2-1; 13 nucleotides line up with TRBD2. CDR1 is SGHRS, CDR2 YFSETQ, per germline. V lost 3 bases to trimming and J lost 4 bases; unmatched junction nucleotides: 7. The CDR3 loop spans 17 amino acids. The CDR3 sequence is CASSSRLAGGSYNEQFF. The CDR3 coding sequence is TGCGCCAGCAGCTCACGACTAGCGGGAGGTTCTTACAATGAGCAGTTCTTC.

The V call is TRBV2, the J call TRBJ2-7, with D unclear. The CDR3 is 13 amino acids. The ends were cut back, 5 bases at V and 2 bases at J, with 10 bases in the middle. Per germline, CDR1 SNHLY and CDR2 FYNNEI. For the CDR3, the DNA is TGTGCCAGCAGTTTTGGGATAACCTACGAGCAGTACTTC. It is translated as CASSFGITYEQYF.

The rearrangement uses TRBV6-6 and TRBJ1-1; 10 nucleotides line up with TRBD1. Germline lookup yields CDR1 MNHNY and CDR2 SVGAGI (reference sequence). J lost 5 bases, V lost 7 bases, and 10 bases had no gene match. CDR3 length: 15 amino acids. The CDR3 loop reads CASINYGTGETEAFF. The CDR3 bases are TGTGCCAGCATCAACTATGGGACAGGGGAAACTGAAGCTTTCTTT.

This CDR3 is CASSGTMNTEAFF. The DNA of the CDR3 is TGTGCCAGTTCCGGGACAATGAACACTGAAGCTTTCTTT. V is TRBV27 and J is TRBJ1-1, with D possibly being TRBD1 (6 bases). Germline V gene lookup returns CDR1 MNHEY and CDR2 SMNVEV (reference sequence). The CDR3 has 13 amino acids. The V end was cut by 9 bases, the J end by 0 bases, with 11 bases between.

The chain joins TRBV29-1 to TRBJ2-3, with D perhaps TRBD2 (5 bases). CDR1 and CDR2 from the germline V gene are SQVTM and ANQGSEA. The CDR3 covers 14 residues. Trimming removed 7 bases from V and 2 bases from J, with 16 bases in between. CDR3 nucleotides: TGCAGCGAAAGCGGCCCGGGGAACACAGATACGCAGTATTTT. It codes for CSESGPGNTDTQYF.

J is TRBJ2-2 and V is TRBV19; TRBD2 agrees at 13 bases. The CDR3 totals 14 residues. Germline loops: CDR1 LNHDA, CDR2 SQIVND (reference sequence). V trimming: 7 bases; J trimming: 7 bases; junction bases outside the gene matches: 3. This CDR3 reads CASTGTSGVGELFF. The CDR3 nucleotides are TGTGCCAGTACTGGGACTAGCGGGGTCGGGGAGCTGTTTTTT.

J is TRBJ2-6 and V is TRBV6-5; unclear D gene. This CDR3 spans 14 amino acids. The germline V and J ends were trimmed by 5 bases and 7 bases, with 12 bases remaining between them. Germline V lookup: CDR1 MNHEY, CDR2 SVGAGI. Here the CDR3 reads CASSQQNLANVLTF. CDR3 bases: TGTGCCAGCAGTCAGCAGAATCTCGCCAACGTCCTGACTTTC.

The chain couples TRBV10-3 to TRBJ2-7, with D uncertain. This CDR3 is 15 amino acids long. Trimming cost V 0 bases and J 0 bases, with 9 bases left between them. The germline V gene encodes CDR1 ENHRY and CDR2 SYGVKD. This chain's CDR3 is CAISESRVSSYEQYF. The CDR3 nucleotides read TGTGCCATCAGTGAGTCACGGGTAAGCTCCTACGAGCAGTACTTC.

J is TRBJ2-1 and V is TRBV9, with 12 bases lining up with TRBD2. Per the germline V gene, CDR1 is SGDLS and CDR2 is YYNGEE. Trimming removed 1 base from V and 10 bases from J; junction bases left unmatched: 3. The CDR3 is made up of 14 amino acids. CDR3 sequence (DNA): TGTGCCAGCAGCGTACGACTAGCGGGAGAAGAGCAGTTCTTC. This gives the protein CASSVRLAGEEQFF.

The chain links TRBV5-1 to TRBJ2-3, with 10 bases lining up with TRBD2. The CDR3 covers 19 residues. Germline CDR1 is SGHRS and CDR2 is YFSETQ. V dropped 5 bases and J dropped 0; count of bases not matched to a gene: 15. The CDR3 DNA reads TGCGCCAGCAGATTCGCTCGGACTAGCGGAGAACCTAGCACAGATACGCAGTATTTT. Encoded protein: CASRFARTSGEPSTDTQYF.

The rearrangement uses TRBV16 and TRBJ2-7; 8 nucleotides agree with TRBD2. Germline trimming cut 1 base from V and 7 bases from J; bases unmatched to any gene: 15. Germline CDR1 KGHSY, CDR2 FQNENV. CDR3 length: 17 amino acids. CDR3 region: CASSQWGVEAGALEQYF. The DNA for the CDR3 is TGTGCCAGCAGCCAATGGGGCGTCGAAGCGGGAGCTCTTGAGCAGTACTTC.

This chain connects TRBV5-1 to TRBJ2-3; TRBD2 might be the D (6 bases). V was trimmed by 4 bases and J by 5 bases, leaving 14 bases between them. The CDR3 loop spans 14 amino acids. Germline CDR1 SGHRS, CDR2 YFSETQ. The CDR3 DNA sequence: TGCGCCAGCAGCCGGTCGGGGGTCTTAGATACGCAGTATTTT. Its protein product is CASSRSGVLDTQYF.

The chain is built from TRBV2 and TRBJ2-1; the match to TRBD2 covers 9 bases. Germline values: CDR1 SNHLY, CDR2 FYNNEI. The V gene end was trimmed by 6 bases and the J gene end by 9 bases; junction bases not matched to a gene: 12. The CDR3 loop spans 15 amino acids. The CDR3 DNA sequence: TGTGCCAGCAGGAAAGGGACTAGCTTTCCGGGTGAGCAGTTCTTC. Protein: CASRKGTSFPGEQFF.